This is a list of T cell receptor beta chains from one sample in a study of cytomegalovirus exposure and HLA in healthy donors. Repertoires were generated with immunoSEQ multiplex PCR, while TCRdb's copy carries only in-frame clones and drops some. Among roughly 150,000 clones listed, around 76% were seen once. Sequenced sample: PBMCs. Receptors originate from a woman between 35 and 50 years old in good health and CMV-seronegative. CDR3s include the opening cysteine and the closing phenylalanine or tryptophan. The order of the fields is V gene, J gene, D gene, clone size, CDR3 DNA, CDR3 protein. D genes are given only for firm matches. Only part of the rows carry a size: once, few, many, or a class if the clone is expanded.

V gene: TRBV5-1; J gene: TRBJ2-1; D gene: TRBD2; clone size: .; CDR3 DNA: TGCGCCAGCAGCTTGAGGCCGGGGGGGGTTGATGAGCAGTTCTTC; CDR3 protein: CASSLRPGGVDEQFF
V gene: TRBV7-9; J gene: TRBJ1-5; D gene: .; clone size: .; CDR3 DNA: TGTGCCAGCAGCTACTCAGAGGCGAGTCAGCCCCAGCATTTT; CDR3 protein: CASSYSEASQPQHF
V gene: TRBV27; J gene: TRBJ2-1; D gene: TRBD1; clone size: .; CDR3 DNA: TGTGCCAGCAGTTTCGGGACAGGGGTGCGGGGGAAGTTCTTC; CDR3 protein: CASSFGTGVRGKFF
V gene: TRBV7-6; J gene: TRBJ2-7; D gene: .; clone size: .; CDR3 DNA: TGTGCCAGCAGCTTAGAGGGGCGGACCGATTTCGAGCAGTACTTC; CDR3 protein: CASSLEGRTDFEQYF
V gene: TRBV7-6; J gene: TRBJ1-2; D gene: .; clone size: .; CDR3 DNA: TGTGCCAGCAGCTTAGGTTACAGAGATATACGGGGCTACACCTTC; CDR3 protein: CASSLGYRDIRGYTF
V gene: TRBV2; J gene: TRBJ2-7; D gene: TRBD1; clone size: .; CDR3 DNA: TGTGCCAGCAGTGGACAGGGGGTGATCTACGAGCAGTACTTC; CDR3 protein: CASSGQGVIYEQYF
V gene: TRBV14; J gene: TRBJ2-3; D gene: TRBD2; clone size: .; CDR3 DNA: TGTGCCAGCGCTCAATACCTGGGAGGGCCTACAGATACGCAGTATTTT; CDR3 protein: CASAQYLGGPTDTQYF
V gene: TRBV18; J gene: TRBJ1-6; D gene: TRBD1; clone size: .; CDR3 DNA: TGTGCCAGCTCACCCCAGGGGGCGGATTCACCCCTCCACTTT; CDR3 protein: CASSPQGADSPLHF
V gene: TRBV6-7; J gene: TRBJ2-3; D gene: .; clone size: .; CDR3 DNA: TGTGCCAGCAGTGAACTCCCTGGGACTCGAGAGAAAGATACGCAGTATTTT; CDR3 protein: CASSELPGTREKDTQYF
V gene: TRBV19; J gene: TRBJ2-2; D gene: TRBD2; clone size: .; CDR3 DNA: TGTGCCAGTAGTATAAGACTAGCGGGAGGGCCTAACACCGGGGAGCTGTTTTTT; CDR3 protein: CASSIRLAGGPNTGELFF
V gene: TRBV30; J gene: TRBJ1-5; D gene: .; clone size: once; CDR3 DNA: TGTGCCTGGAGTATCCGATCCGGGGGTCAGCCCCAGCATTTT; CDR3 protein: CAWSIRSGGQPQHF
V gene: TRBV7-2; J gene: TRBJ1-1; D gene: TRBD1; clone size: .; CDR3 DNA: TGTGCCAGCAGCATAGGGGGCATGAACACTGAAGCTTTCTTT; CDR3 protein: CASSIGGMNTEAFF
V gene: TRBV27; J gene: TRBJ1-2; D gene: .; clone size: .; CDR3 DNA: TGTGCCAGCAGTTTATCGAGACAGAGTATCTATGGCTACACCTTC; CDR3 protein: CASSLSRQSIYGYTF
V gene: TRBV30; J gene: TRBJ1-2; D gene: .; clone size: .; CDR3 DNA: TGTGCCTGGAGTGGGGGGCGCGGCTATGGCTACACCTTC; CDR3 protein: CAWSGGRGYGYTF
V gene: TRBV5-6; J gene: TRBJ2-6; D gene: .; clone size: .; CDR3 DNA: TGTGCCAGCAGCTTGGAAGGGGCGTCTTACTCTGGGGCCAACGTCCTGACTTTC; CDR3 protein: CASSLEGASYSGANVLTF
V gene: TRBV11-2; J gene: TRBJ2-6; D gene: .; clone size: .; CDR3 DNA: TGTGCCAGCAGCCAAAACGTTCGGAGTACTGGGGCCAACGTCCTGACTTTC; CDR3 protein: CASSQNVRSTGANVLTF
V gene: TRBV5-1; J gene: TRBJ1-5; D gene: .; clone size: .; CDR3 DNA: TGCGCCAGCAGCTTGGACGGGGAGGGCAATCAGCCCCAGCATTTT; CDR3 protein: CASSLDGEGNQPQHF
V gene: TRBV11-2; J gene: TRBJ1-2; D gene: .; clone size: once; CDR3 DNA: TGTGCCAGCAGCTTAGATGGGGGGAGAGGAGTGGATGGCTACACCTTC; CDR3 protein: CASSLDGGRGVDGYTF
V gene: TRBV29-1; J gene: TRBJ2-7; D gene: TRBD2; clone size: .; CDR3 DNA: TGCAGCGTTACTAGCGTCTACGAGCAGTACTTC; CDR3 protein: CSVTSVYEQYF
V gene: TRBV29-1; J gene: TRBJ1-2; D gene: .; clone size: .; CDR3 DNA: TGCAGCGTTCGGGGGCCGGGGGGTGATGGCTACACCTTC; CDR3 protein: CSVRGPGGDGYTF
V gene: TRBV11-3; J gene: TRBJ2-6; D gene: .; clone size: .; CDR3 DNA: TGTGCCAGCAGCTCCAGACAGATTTCTGGGGCCAACGTCCTGACTTTC; CDR3 protein: CASSSRQISGANVLTF
V gene: TRBV5-4; J gene: TRBJ2-3; D gene: .; clone size: once; CDR3 DNA: TGTGCCAGCAGCTTGGCCGGCGGGGATACGCAGTATTTT; CDR3 protein: CASSLAGGDTQYF
V gene: TRBV18; J gene: TRBJ2-3; D gene: TRBD1; clone size: once; CDR3 DNA: TGTGCCAGCTCACCAGCAGAAGGACAGGGCGCTACGCAGTATTTT; CDR3 protein: CASSPAEGQGATQYF
V gene: TRBV19; J gene: TRBJ1-1; D gene: TRBD1; clone size: .; CDR3 DNA: TGTGCCAGTAGTCATCAGGGGGTGGACACTGAAGCTTTCTTT; CDR3 protein: CASSHQGVDTEAFF
V gene: TRBV4-1; J gene: TRBJ1-2; D gene: .; clone size: .; CDR3 DNA: TGCGCCAGCAAAAAAGGGACTGAACAGTATGGCTACACCTTC; CDR3 protein: CASKKGTEQYGYTF
V gene: TRBV2; J gene: TRBJ2-5; D gene: .; clone size: .; CDR3 DNA: TGTGCCAGCAGTGAAGCAGGTTCGGCCCGAGGGGAGACCCAGTACTTC; CDR3 protein: CASSEAGSARGETQYF
V gene: TRBV29-1; J gene: TRBJ2-7; D gene: TRBD1; clone size: .; CDR3 DNA: TGCAGCGTCACAGGACAGGGGGACGACGAGCAGTACTTC; CDR3 protein: CSVTGQGDDEQYF
V gene: TRBV18; J gene: TRBJ1-1; D gene: .; clone size: .; CDR3 DNA: TGTGCCAGCTCACCACTTAAAAGTCAGGGAACTGAAGCTTTCTTT; CDR3 protein: CASSPLKSQGTEAFF
V gene: TRBV6-1; J gene: TRBJ1-1; D gene: TRBD1; clone size: .; CDR3 DNA: TGTGCCAGCAGTGTGACAGGGACTACTGAAGCTTTCTTT; CDR3 protein: CASSVTGTTEAFF
V gene: TRBV28; J gene: TRBJ2-7; D gene: TRBD2; clone size: .; CDR3 DNA: TGTGCCAGCAGGGGGGTTGGCGTGCGGGAGTCTTACGAGCAGTACTTC; CDR3 protein: CASRGVGVRESYEQYF
V gene: TRBV28; J gene: TRBJ1-5; D gene: .; clone size: .; CDR3 DNA: TGTGCCAGTTTCTTCCGGGACAAAGGCAATCAGCCCCAGCATTTT; CDR3 protein: CASFFRDKGNQPQHF
V gene: TRBV19; J gene: TRBJ1-4; D gene: .; clone size: .; CDR3 DNA: TGTGCCAGTCTTCCTGGCGGGGCTACTAATGAAAAACTGTTTTTT; CDR3 protein: CASLPGGATNEKLFF
V gene: TRBV30; J gene: TRBJ2-5; D gene: TRBD2; clone size: .; CDR3 DNA: TGTGCCTGTACAAGGGCGGGAGCGGGGGAGACCCAGTACTTC; CDR3 protein: CACTRAGAGETQYF
V gene: TRBV11-2; J gene: TRBJ2-7; D gene: TRBD2; clone size: .; CDR3 DNA: TGTGCCAGCAGCCCTAGCGGGAACTCCTACGAGCAGTACTTC; CDR3 protein: CASSPSGNSYEQYF
V gene: TRBV7-9; J gene: TRBJ1-1; D gene: .; clone size: .; CDR3 DNA: TGTGCCAGCAGCTTGTCTCCGGACAGAGTGAACACTGAAGCTTTCTTT; CDR3 protein: CASSLSPDRVNTEAFF
V gene: TRBV11-3; J gene: TRBJ1-1; D gene: .; clone size: once; CDR3 DNA: TGTGCCAGCAGCTTATTAGTGAACACTGAAGCTTTCTTT; CDR3 protein: CASSLLVNTEAFF
V gene: TRBV18; J gene: TRBJ2-7; D gene: TRBD2; clone size: .; CDR3 DNA: TGTGCCAGCTCACCGGCGGCTAGCGGAAACTACGAGCAGTACTTC; CDR3 protein: CASSPAASGNYEQYF
V gene: TRBV9; J gene: TRBJ1-2; D gene: .; clone size: .; CDR3 DNA: TGTGCCAGCAGCGTAGAGGGGGGGGGTAGGAGTGGCTACACCTTC; CDR3 protein: CASSVEGGGRSGYTF
V gene: TRBV7-7; J gene: TRBJ2-5; D gene: .; clone size: once; CDR3 DNA: TGTGCTAGCAGCCAGGGGGCTAGCGGACAAGAGACCCAGTACTTC; CDR3 protein: CASSQGASGQETQYF